The present T cell receptor beta chain was sequenced within a study of cytomegalovirus exposure and HLA in healthy donors. Profiling relied on immunoSEQ multiplex PCR, and the TCRdb table lists in-frame clones only, not all of them. Of fewer than 130,000 clones listed, approximately 87% are singletons. The CDR3 runs to 15 residues. V shed 4 bases and J shed 1 base, with 12 bases lying between them. Germline CDR1 reads MRHNA; CDR2 reads SNTAGT. This clone was counted a few times. This clonotype was obtained from a woman aged 30 to 39 in good health and CMV-seropositive. The V call is TRBV6-4, the J call TRBJ2-3; tentative D call: TRBD2 (6 bases). The specimen was PBMCs. The CDR3 here is CASSVAGGGTDTQYF. For the CDR3, the DNA is TGTGCCAGCAGTGTCGCGGGCGGGGGCACAGATACGCAGTATTTT.